Following are 25 T cell receptor beta chains from one sample sequenced in a study of beta chain features in type 1 diabetes. The authors reverse transcribed all of the isolated RNA, so sequencing captured expressed TCRB transcripts. Sequencing was performed with immunoSEQ multiplex PCR; in TCRdb, only in-frame clones are kept and a portion is missing. In the table there are about 700,000 clones, around 15% of which are singletons. No antigen has been identified for these receptors. Findings and limits, study-wide: In all four CD4+ subsets, TCRB CDR3 length was significantly, moderately reduced in type 1 diabetes.

The sequenced material came from naive CD4+ T cells from blood. These receptors came from a man aged 18 to 35 with type 1 diabetes.

V and J are TRBV2 and TRBJ2-4, with D unresolved. The V and J ends lost 6 bases and 8 bases respectively, with 8 bases between them. Per the germline V gene, CDR1 is SNHLY and CDR2 is FYNNEI. The CDR3 loop spans 11 amino acids. The CDR3 protein is CASRELDIQYF. CDR3 bases: TGTGCCAGCAGGGAGTTGGACATTCAGTACTTC.

The V call is TRBV5-1, the J call TRBJ2-3, with a weak D call TRBD1 (6 bases). CDR1 SGHRS and CDR2 YFSETQ come from the germline V gene. V was trimmed by 8 bases and J by 2 bases, leaving 15 bases between them. This CDR3 contains 14 residues. The CDR3 DNA sequence: TGCGCCAGTCGCCGGGACAACCCCACAGATACGCAGTATTTT. This encodes CASRRDNPTDTQYF.

The chain couples TRBV10-2 to TRBJ1-5; the match to TRBD1 covers 9 bases. This CDR3 has 14 residues. The germline V gene has CDR1 WSHSY and CDR2 SAAADI. J gave up 5 bases and V 10 bases, and 9 bases lay outside the gene matches. The CDR3, as DNA: TGCGCCACCAGACAGGGGGGCCCACATCAGCCCCAGCATTTT. As protein: CATRQGGPHQPQHF.

This clone showed up just a few times. The genes are TRBV5-1 and TRBJ2-5, with TRBD1 matching over 9 bases. Losses at the gene ends were 4 bases for V and 5 bases for J; bases not matched to a gene: 9. The CDR3 is made up of 15 amino acids. The V gene's germline CDR1 is SGHRS and CDR2 YFSETQ. CDR3 bases: TGCGCCAGCAGCAAAGATACAGGGGGCTGGGAGACCCAGTACTTC. It specifies CASSKDTGGWETQYF.

The rearrangement uses TRBV2 and TRBJ1-3; a weak D match, TRBD1 (5 bases). Germline CDR1 and CDR2: SNHLY and FYNNEI. V lost 3 bases and J 4 bases, leaving 13 bases between the germline ends. The CDR3 sequence is 15 residues long. The chain's CDR3 is CASSDPQESGNTIYF. For the CDR3, the DNA is TGTGCCAGCAGTGACCCACAGGAGTCAGGAAACACCATATATTTT.

This clone was counted once. The CDR3 DNA reads TGTGCCAGCTCACCACCGGGTCGGGGAATTCGCACTGAAGCTTTCTTT. Translation: CASSPPGRGIRTEAFF. The chain links TRBV18 to TRBJ1-1; D is unresolved. Germline-derived CDR1 and CDR2 are KGHSH and LQKENI. Trimming removed 0 bases from V and 4 bases from J, with 15 bases in between. This CDR3 spans 16 amino acids.

The chain links TRBV5-1 to TRBJ2-1; 9 bases agree with TRBD2. Germline V gives CDR1 SGHRS, CDR2 YFSETQ. Trimming took 3 bases from V and 1 from J; bases not matched to a gene: 11. The CDR3 runs 18 residues. The CDR3 sequence: CASSSGTSSIGSYNEQFF. The CDR3, as DNA: TGCGCCAGCAGCTCCGGGACTAGCAGTATAGGGTCCTACAATGAGCAGTTCTTC.

The rearrangement links TRBV6-6 to TRBJ2-3; TRBD1 might be the D (5 bases). Germline V CDR1 and CDR2: MNHNY, SVGAGI (reference sequence). The V end lost 5 bases, the J end lost 3 bases, and 9 bases lay between the germline ends. The CDR3 runs 13 residues. The CDR3, as DNA: TGTGCCAGCAGTATCCGACAGACAGATACGCAGTATTTT. Protein product: CASSIRQTDTQYF.

This chain links TRBV9 with TRBJ1-3, with TRBD1 as a possible D gene (5 bases). This CDR3 is built from 17 residues. The ends were cut back, 3 bases at V and 0 bases at J, with 16 bases in the middle. The germline V gene encodes CDR1 SGDLS and CDR2 YYNGEE. The CDR3 nucleotides are TGTGCCAGCAGCGGCGTCGGGGCAGCCAACTCTGGAAACACCATATATTTT. It is translated as CASSGVGAANSGNTIYF.

The chain combines TRBV25-1 with TRBJ1-5, with 9 bases that match TRBD1. The CDR3 runs to 14 residues. From germline, CDR1 is MGHDK and CDR2 SYGVNS. Trimming removed 2 bases from V and 6 bases from J; junction bases left unmatched: 2. CDR3 nucleotides: TGTGCCAGCAGTGAACGACAGGGGGGTCAGCCCCAGCATTTT. This encodes CASSERQGGQPQHF.

Of note for this clone: Additional DNA sequences in this sample encode the identical CDR3. J is TRBJ1-2 and V is TRBV2; perhaps TRBD1 as D (6 bases). CDR1 is SNHLY and CDR2 is FYNNEI in the germline V gene. The germline V and J ends were trimmed by 6 bases and 1 base, with 9 bases remaining between them. The CDR3 is 13 amino acids. For the CDR3, the DNA is TGTGCCAGCAGCCTACAGGGTAACTATGGCTACACCTTC. Amino acids: CASSLQGNYGYTF.

In its sample, this clone was seen a few times. One junction end disagrees with the germline gene, perhaps due to a read error. The chain uses TRBV10-3 and TRBJ2-7; TRBD2 is a possible D gene (5 bases). The germline CDR1 and CDR2 sequences are ENHRY and SYGVKD. This CDR3 has 13 residues. The CDR3: CASSYEGYYEQYF. CDR3 coding DNA: TGTGCCAGCAGTTACGAGGGCTACTACGAGCAGTACTTC.

The gene calls are TRBV18 and TRBJ1-1; 7 positions agree with TRBD1. CDR1 and CDR2 from the germline V gene are KGHSH and LQKENI. J gave up 1 base and V 6 bases, and 8 bases lay outside the gene matches. The CDR3 loop spans 15 amino acids. This CDR3 reads CASSATTGWNTEAFF. In DNA form, the CDR3 reads TGTGCCAGCTCGGCGACGACAGGGTGGAACACTGAAGCTTTCTTT.

This chain joins TRBV11-1 and TRBJ1-2; D is uncertain. CDR1 and CDR2 (germline): SGHAT, FQDESV (reference sequence). With 3 bases removed from V and 10 bases from J, the gap between germline ends came to 15 bases. The CDR3 is 13 residues long. The CDR3 sequence is CASSFDIGLSYTF. The CDR3 bases are TGTGCCAGCAGCTTCGACATCGGTTTATCCTACACCTTC.

J is TRBJ1-1 and V is TRBV5-1; D may be TRBD1 (6 bases). The CDR3 contains 16 residues. The germline V gene encodes CDR1 SGHRS and CDR2 YFSETQ. The V and J ends lost 3 bases and 1 base respectively, with 16 bases between them. The CDR3, as DNA: TGCGCCAGCAGCTATGGACAGCCGAAAACGAACACTGAAGCTTTCTTT. Amino acid sequence: CASSYGQPKTNTEAFF.

The chain joins TRBV6-5 to TRBJ2-5; 9 nucleotides agree with TRBD1. The assigned J gene may be wrong: the sequence end matches TRBJ2-7 better. CDR3 length: 13 residues. From germline, CDR1 is MNHEY and CDR2 SVGAGI. The CDR3: CASRGTGRNEQYF. As DNA, the CDR3 is TGTGCCAGCAGAGGGACAGGGAGGAACGAGCAGTACTTC.

The chain links TRBV9 to TRBJ1-6; D perhaps matches TRBD1 (5 bases). The germline V and J ends were trimmed by 2 bases and 10 bases, with 16 bases remaining between them. The germline gives CDR1 SGDLS, CDR2 YYNGEE. The CDR3 spans 15 residues. The CDR3 sequence: CASSVGKGLGSPLHF. CDR3 DNA sequence: TGTGCCAGCAGCGTGGGTAAGGGGCTAGGGTCACCCCTCCACTTT.

A few counts support this clone. V is TRBV10-1 and J is TRBJ2-1, with 10 bases lining up with TRBD2. This CDR3 region has 15 residues. The V and J ends lost 2 bases and 4 bases, in that order; junction bases with no gene match: 2. From germline, CDR1 is WNHNN and CDR2 SYGVQD (reference sequence). The CDR3 bases are TGCGCCAGCAGTGAGAGTAGCGGGGGGTACAATGAGCAGTTCTTC. Its protein is CASSESSGGYNEQFF.

This clone was seen only a few times. The chain uses TRBV29-1 and TRBJ2-1, with 14 bases that match TRBD2. This CDR3 spans 17 amino acids. J was trimmed by 8 bases and V by 1 base; bases with no gene match: 10. Germline lookup yields CDR1 SQVTM and CDR2 ANQGSEA. The DNA of the CDR3 is TGCAGCGTTGAAGGCTTTCGGACTAGCGGGGGGAGCGATGAGCAGTTCTTC. It is translated as CSVEGFRTSGGSDEQFF.

The chain combines TRBV9 with TRBJ2-2; TRBD2 agrees at 9 bases. V trimming: 0 bases; J trimming: 7 bases; junction bases outside the gene matches: 7. CDR3 length equals 16 residues. The germline V gene encodes CDR1 SGDLS and CDR2 YYNGEE. CDR3 nucleotide sequence: TGTGCCAGCAGCGTAGAGAGTAGCGGGGGAATCGGGGAGCTGTTTTTT. This sequence encodes CASSVESSGGIGELFF. The whole variable domain, remainder taken from reference TRBV9 and TRBJ2-2, is DSGVTQTPKHLITATGQRVTLRCSPRSGDLSVYWYQQSLDQGLQFLIQYYNGEERAKGNILERFSAQQFPDLHSELNLSSLELGDSALYFCASSVESSGGIGELFFGEGSRLTVL.

This clone turned up a few times. The chain joins TRBV19 to TRBJ2-7; 7 bases map to TRBD2. Trimming removed 9 bases from V and 2 bases from J; junction bases left unmatched: 10. The CDR3 sequence is 14 residues long. CDR1 is LNHDA and CDR2 is SQIVND in the germline V gene (reference sequence). The CDR3 spells CASRGVAGPYEQYF. The CDR3 nucleotides read TGTGCCAGCCGTGGAGTAGCGGGTCCCTACGAGCAGTACTTC. Together with reference TRBV19 and TRBJ2-7, the CDR3 gives the full variable domain: DGGITQSPKYLFRKEGQNVTLSCEQNLNHDAMYWYRQDPGQGLRLIYYSQIVNDFQKGDIAEGYSVSREKKESFPLTVTSAQKNPTAFYLCASRGVAGPYEQYFGPGTRLTVT.

The V gene is TRBV30, the J gene TRBJ2-2; TRBD2 matches 10 bases. Trimming removed 1 base from V and 3 bases from J; junction bases left unmatched: 5. CDR1 and CDR2 from the germline V gene are GTSNPN and SVGIG (reference sequence). CDR3 length: 16 amino acids. CDR3 in amino acids: CAWSETGTSDTGELFF. The CDR3 nucleotides read TGTGCCTGGAGTGAAACCGGGACTAGCGACACCGGGGAGCTGTTTTTT.

This clone has a handful of counts. V usage is TRBV28 and J usage is TRBJ1-4; D not resolved. The germline gives CDR1 MDHEN, CDR2 SYDVKM. This CDR3 is built from 14 residues. V dropped 2 bases and J dropped 10 bases, with 14 bases sitting between them. In nucleotides, the CDR3 is TGTGCCAGCAGTTTAGAAGCCGGTTTAGGAAAACTGTTTTTT. This sequence encodes CASSLEAGLGKLFF.

This clone was seen a handful of times. The J gene is TRBJ2-3, the V gene TRBV9; 7 nucleotides agree with TRBD2. V lost 4 bases and J lost 1; bases outside the gene matches: 9. This CDR3 contains 16 residues. Germline lookup yields CDR1 SGDLS and CDR2 YYNGEE. This CDR3 is CASSPTGLVRTDTQYF. The CDR3 DNA reads TGTGCCAGCAGCCCGACCGGACTAGTCCGCACAGATACGCAGTATTTT.

CDR3 DNA: TGTGCCAGCAGAGGGACGGAGGGATTGCCCCAGCATTTT. This sequence encodes CASRGTEGLPQHF. V and J are TRBV6-5 and TRBJ1-5; D possibly corresponds to TRBD1 (5 bases). The germline gives CDR1 MNHEY, CDR2 SVGAGI. The CDR3 runs 13 residues. V lost 6 bases and J lost 9, with 15 bases in between.